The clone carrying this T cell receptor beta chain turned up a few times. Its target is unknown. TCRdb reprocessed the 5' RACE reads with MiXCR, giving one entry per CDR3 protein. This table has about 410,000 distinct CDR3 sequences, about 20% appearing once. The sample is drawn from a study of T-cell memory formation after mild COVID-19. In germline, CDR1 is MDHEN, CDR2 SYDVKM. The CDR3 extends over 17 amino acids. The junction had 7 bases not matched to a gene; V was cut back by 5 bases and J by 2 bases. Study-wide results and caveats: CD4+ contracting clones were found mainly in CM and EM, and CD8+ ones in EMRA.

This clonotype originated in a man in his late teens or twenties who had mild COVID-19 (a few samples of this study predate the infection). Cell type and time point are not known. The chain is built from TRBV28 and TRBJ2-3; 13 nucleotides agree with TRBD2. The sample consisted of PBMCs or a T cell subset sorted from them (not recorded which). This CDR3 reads CASSPETSGGTTDTQYF. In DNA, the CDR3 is TGTGCCAGCAGTCCCGAGACTAGCGGGGGGACCACAGATACGCAGTATTTT.